This TCR beta chain appears in the sequencing data of a study of human T cells and chemical hapten exposure (dated by TCRdb to about 2021). Context from the whole study: The libraries were sequenced as a pool, and the TCR yield per sample differed mostly because of small variations in library volumes within the pool. Peripheral blood TCR repertoire changes were tracked in vivo in alopecia patients during primary and secondary sensitization to the hapten diphenylcyclopropenone (DPC). Both TCR alpha and TCR beta chains were sequenced from each blood RNA sample. The paper as a whole reports these results and caveats: DPC sensitization did not change the number of TCRs with a frequency above 1 in 1000, and there was no evidence of changes in global repertoire structure. Repeated subsampling changed both the strength of the expansion versus patch-test correlation and the threshold at which the correlation became significant.

This clonotype appeared a few times. Its antigen remains unidentified. The sample holds no much larger clone one base away, and base qualities are not on file. Libraries came from RACE. This sample was sequenced with a NextSeq 500. Library preparation attached unique molecular identifiers to individual cDNA molecules for quantitative, reproducible TCR counting. The published analysis was carried out like this. The median number of TCRs per sample was some 100,000, ranging from about 23,224 to 700,000. V, J and CDR3 annotation of the TCR reads was performed with the Decombinator software suite. To make PS versus PT1 abundance plots, every sample was subsampled to the same number of TCRs (28,000). Expanded TCRs were defined as absent before sensitization and observed at least eight times at the 2-week time point. In TCRdb, the public reads were trimmed at Q25 with fastp and aligned with MiXCR, with productive beta chains retained. One record per CDR3 amino acid sequence lists the most common genes and DNA. The V and J calls follow TCRdb's processing rather than the paper's. The sample has more than 60,000 distinct CDR3 sequences on record, roughly 8.7% of them singletons. The ten top clones hold 1.5% of the sample.

The time point label for this specimen denotes: healthy volunteer bleed at 6 weeks. Total RNA was extracted from unfractionated whole blood that had been collected in Tempus Blood RNA tubes. Five or six healthy volunteers served as TCR sequencing controls and were bled at day 0, 2 weeks and 6 weeks. The CDR3 starts with the cysteine, ends with the phenylalanine, and has 13 residues. Kept here is only the CDR3 DNA, which spans 39 bases and is read in frame from base 1. V is pared back by 2 bases and J by 6 bases, with 8 bases lying between the germline termini. Sequences SGHVS (CDR1) and FNYEAQ (CDR2) are obtained from the germline V gene.

Sequencing input: whole blood. The receptor was derived from a male donor in good health. Some clones in this sample may be carry-over from other donors' samples. Recombination linked TRBV7-6 to TRBJ2-1, with the D segment identity uncertain. CDR3 region: CASSLKPSNEQFF. Read as DNA, the sequence is TGTGCCAGCAGCTTAAAACCCAGCAATGAGCAGTTCTTC.